Described below is a single T cell receptor beta chain sequence and its context. Its matching antigen is unknown. The record originates from a study of T cell repertoires in cytomegalovirus infection. For the study at large: Recently identified HLA-C-restricted CMV epitopes were used, and well-studied HLA-B-restricted CMV epitopes were used as well. Public signatures in TCR beta pointed to CMV infection and matching HLA type. Study-level results: Summed public TCR beta family frequency identified CMV carriers bearing the relevant HLA.

TCRdb reanalysed the reads using MiXCR and keeps one entry per CDR3 protein. The sample shows a few hundred thousand distinct CDR3 sequences, 22% of them seen only once. This CDR3 is 13 amino acids long. Trimming took 0 bases from V and 4 from J, leaving 7 bases between them. CDR1 and CDR2 (germline): SGDLS, YYNGEE. The sequence came from a human donor in good health (CMV status not recorded). Some clones in this sample may be carry-over from other donors' samples. The sample was cultured PBMCs, taken from culture after CMV antigen stimulation. This chain connects TRBV9 to TRBJ2-5; D remains unclear. Written as DNA, the CDR3 is TGTGCCAGCAGCGTAGACTCTAGAGAGACCCAGTACTTC. Its translation is CASSVDSRETQYF.